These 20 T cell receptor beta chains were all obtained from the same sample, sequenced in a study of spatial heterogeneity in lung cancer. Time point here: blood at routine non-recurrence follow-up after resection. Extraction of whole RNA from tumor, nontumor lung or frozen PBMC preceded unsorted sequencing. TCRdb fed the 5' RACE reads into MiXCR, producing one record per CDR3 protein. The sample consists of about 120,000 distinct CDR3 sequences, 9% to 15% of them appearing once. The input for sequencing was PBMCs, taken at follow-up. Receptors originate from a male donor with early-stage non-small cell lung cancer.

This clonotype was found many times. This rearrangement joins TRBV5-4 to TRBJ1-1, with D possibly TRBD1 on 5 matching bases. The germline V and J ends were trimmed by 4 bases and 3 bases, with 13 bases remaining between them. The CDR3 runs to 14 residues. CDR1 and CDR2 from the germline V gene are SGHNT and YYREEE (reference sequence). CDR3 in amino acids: CASSNGALDTEAFF. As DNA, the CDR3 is TGTGCCAGCAGCAACGGGGCGCTGGACACTGAAGCTTTCTTT.

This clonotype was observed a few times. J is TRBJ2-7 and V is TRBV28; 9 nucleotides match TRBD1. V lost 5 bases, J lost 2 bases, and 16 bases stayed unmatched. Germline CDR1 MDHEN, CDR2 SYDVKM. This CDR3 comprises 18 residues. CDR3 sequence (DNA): TGTGCCAGCAGTCCACTCCCACTCACAGGGGGCTTCGCCTACGAGCAGTACTTC. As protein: CASSPLPLTGGFAYEQYF.

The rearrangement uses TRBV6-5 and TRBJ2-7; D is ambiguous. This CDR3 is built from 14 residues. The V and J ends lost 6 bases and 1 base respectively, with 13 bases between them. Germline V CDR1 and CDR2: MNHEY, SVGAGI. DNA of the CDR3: TGTGCCAGCAGAAAAATGGCAGATTCCTACGAGCAGTACTTC. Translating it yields CASRKMADSYEQYF.

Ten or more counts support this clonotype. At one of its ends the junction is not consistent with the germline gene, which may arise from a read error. The DNA for the CDR3 is TGTGCCAGCAGCCAAACTTCGGACATCCCCTTACGGTTGGTGTTC. The encoded protein is CASSQTSDIPLRLVF. V is TRBV3-1 and J is TRBJ2-7, with D maybe TRBD1 (5 bases). The CDR3 has 15 residues. CDR1 is LGHDT, CDR2 YNNKEL, per germline (reference sequence).

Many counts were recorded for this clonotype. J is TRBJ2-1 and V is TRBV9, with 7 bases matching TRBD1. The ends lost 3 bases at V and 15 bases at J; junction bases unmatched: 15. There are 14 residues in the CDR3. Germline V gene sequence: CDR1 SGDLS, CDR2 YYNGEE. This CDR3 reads CASSAGTEGLSLFF. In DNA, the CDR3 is TGTGCCAGCAGCGCGGGGACAGAGGGCTTATCACTGTTCTTC.

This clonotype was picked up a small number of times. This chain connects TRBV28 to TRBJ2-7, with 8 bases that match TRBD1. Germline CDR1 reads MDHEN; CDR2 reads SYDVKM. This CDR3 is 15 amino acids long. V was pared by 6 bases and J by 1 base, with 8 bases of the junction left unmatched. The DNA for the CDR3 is TGTGCCAGCAGGTCAGGGACAGGTCCATCCTACGAGCAGTACTTC. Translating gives CASRSGTGPSYEQYF.

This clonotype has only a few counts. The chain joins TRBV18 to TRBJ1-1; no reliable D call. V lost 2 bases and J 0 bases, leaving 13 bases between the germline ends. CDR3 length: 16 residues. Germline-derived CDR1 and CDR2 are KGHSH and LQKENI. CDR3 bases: TGTGCCAGCTCACCAGCTTTGACGGCCGTGAACACTGAAGCTTTCTTT. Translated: CASSPALTAVNTEAFF.

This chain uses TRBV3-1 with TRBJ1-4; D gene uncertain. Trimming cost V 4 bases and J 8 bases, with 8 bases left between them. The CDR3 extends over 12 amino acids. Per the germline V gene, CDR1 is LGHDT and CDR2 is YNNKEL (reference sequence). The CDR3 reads CASSLEEEKLFF. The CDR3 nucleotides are TGTGCCAGCAGCCTGGAGGAGGAAAAACTGTTTTTT.

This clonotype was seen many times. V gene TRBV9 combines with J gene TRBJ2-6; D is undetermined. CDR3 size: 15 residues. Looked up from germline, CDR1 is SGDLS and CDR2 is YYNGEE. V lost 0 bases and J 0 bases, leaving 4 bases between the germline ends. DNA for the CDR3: TGTGCCAGCAGCGTAGAGCTCTCTGGGGCCAACGTCCTGACTTTC. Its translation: CASSVELSGANVLTF.

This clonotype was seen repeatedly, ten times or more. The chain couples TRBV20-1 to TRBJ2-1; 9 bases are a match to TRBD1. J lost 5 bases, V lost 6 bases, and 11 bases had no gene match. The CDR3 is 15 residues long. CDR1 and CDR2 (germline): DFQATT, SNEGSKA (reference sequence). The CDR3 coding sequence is TGCAGTGCCCCCCCTCCCGGGACAGGGAACAATGAGCAGTTCTTC. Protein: CSAPPPGTGNNEQFF.

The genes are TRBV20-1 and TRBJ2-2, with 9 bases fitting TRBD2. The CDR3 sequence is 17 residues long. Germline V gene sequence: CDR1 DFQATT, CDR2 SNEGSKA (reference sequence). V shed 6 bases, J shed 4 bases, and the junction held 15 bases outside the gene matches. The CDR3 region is CSATGTSFRGGTGELFF. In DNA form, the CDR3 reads TGCAGTGCCACCGGGACTAGCTTTCGCGGGGGCACCGGGGAGCTGTTTTTT.

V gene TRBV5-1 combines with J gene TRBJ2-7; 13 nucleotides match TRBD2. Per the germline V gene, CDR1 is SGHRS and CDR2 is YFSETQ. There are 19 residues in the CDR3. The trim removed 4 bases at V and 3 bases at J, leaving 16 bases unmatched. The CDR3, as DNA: TGCGCCAGCAGCCCTTCCGGGACTAGCGGGGCCCATCCACGCTACGAGCAGTACTTC. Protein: CASSPSGTSGAHPRYEQYF.

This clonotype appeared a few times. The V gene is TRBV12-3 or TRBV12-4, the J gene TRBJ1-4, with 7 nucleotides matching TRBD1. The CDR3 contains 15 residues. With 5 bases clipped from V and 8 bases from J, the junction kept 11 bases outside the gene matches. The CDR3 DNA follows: TGTGCCAGCAGTGCCCTGACAGGGTTCCGGGAAAAACTGTTTTTT. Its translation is CASSALTGFREKLFF.

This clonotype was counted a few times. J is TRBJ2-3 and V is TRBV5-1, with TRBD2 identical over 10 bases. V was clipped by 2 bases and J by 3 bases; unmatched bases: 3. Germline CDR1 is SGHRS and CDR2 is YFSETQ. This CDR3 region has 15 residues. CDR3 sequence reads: CASSLGTSVTDTQYF. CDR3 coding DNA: TGCGCCAGCAGCTTAGGGACTAGCGTAACAGATACGCAGTATTTT.

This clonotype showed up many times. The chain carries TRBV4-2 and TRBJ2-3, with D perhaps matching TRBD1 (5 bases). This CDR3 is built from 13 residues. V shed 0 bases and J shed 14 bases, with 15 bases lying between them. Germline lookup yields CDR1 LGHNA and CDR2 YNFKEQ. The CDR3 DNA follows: TGTGCCAGCAGCCAAGATGCTGGCAGGGAATGGTATTTT. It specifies CASSQDAGREWYF.

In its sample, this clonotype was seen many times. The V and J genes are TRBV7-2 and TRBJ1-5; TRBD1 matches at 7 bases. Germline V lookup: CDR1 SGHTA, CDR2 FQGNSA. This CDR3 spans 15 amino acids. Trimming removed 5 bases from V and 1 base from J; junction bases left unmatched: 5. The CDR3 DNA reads TGTGCCAGCAGCACAGGGGTAGGAAGCAATCAGCCCCAGCATTTT. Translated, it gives CASSTGVGSNQPQHF.

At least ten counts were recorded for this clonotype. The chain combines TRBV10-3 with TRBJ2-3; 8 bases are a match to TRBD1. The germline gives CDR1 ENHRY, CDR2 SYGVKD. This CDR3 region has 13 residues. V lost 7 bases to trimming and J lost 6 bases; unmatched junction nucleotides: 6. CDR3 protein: CAITLTGADTQYF. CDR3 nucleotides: TGTGCCATCACTTTGACAGGGGCGGATACGCAGTATTTT.

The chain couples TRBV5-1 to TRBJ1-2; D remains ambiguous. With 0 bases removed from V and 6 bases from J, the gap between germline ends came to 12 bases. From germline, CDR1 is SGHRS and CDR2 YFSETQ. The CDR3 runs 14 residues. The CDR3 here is CASSLGQGEDGYTF. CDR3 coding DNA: TGCGCCAGCAGCTTGGGCCAAGGCGAGGATGGCTACACCTTC.

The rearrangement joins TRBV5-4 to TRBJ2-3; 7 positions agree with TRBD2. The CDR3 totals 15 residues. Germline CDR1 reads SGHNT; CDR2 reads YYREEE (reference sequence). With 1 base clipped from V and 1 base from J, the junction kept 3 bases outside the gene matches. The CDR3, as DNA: TGTGCCAGCAGCTTGTCCAGCGGGGGCACAGATACGCAGTATTTT. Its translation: CASSLSSGGTDTQYF.

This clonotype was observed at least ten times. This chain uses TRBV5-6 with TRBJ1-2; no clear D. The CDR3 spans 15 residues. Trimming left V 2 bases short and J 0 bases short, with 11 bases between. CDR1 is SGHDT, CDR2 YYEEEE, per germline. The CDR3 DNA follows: TGTGCCAGCAGCTTCCGAGTGAGTTCTAACTATGGCTACACCTTC. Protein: CASSFRVSSNYGYTF.